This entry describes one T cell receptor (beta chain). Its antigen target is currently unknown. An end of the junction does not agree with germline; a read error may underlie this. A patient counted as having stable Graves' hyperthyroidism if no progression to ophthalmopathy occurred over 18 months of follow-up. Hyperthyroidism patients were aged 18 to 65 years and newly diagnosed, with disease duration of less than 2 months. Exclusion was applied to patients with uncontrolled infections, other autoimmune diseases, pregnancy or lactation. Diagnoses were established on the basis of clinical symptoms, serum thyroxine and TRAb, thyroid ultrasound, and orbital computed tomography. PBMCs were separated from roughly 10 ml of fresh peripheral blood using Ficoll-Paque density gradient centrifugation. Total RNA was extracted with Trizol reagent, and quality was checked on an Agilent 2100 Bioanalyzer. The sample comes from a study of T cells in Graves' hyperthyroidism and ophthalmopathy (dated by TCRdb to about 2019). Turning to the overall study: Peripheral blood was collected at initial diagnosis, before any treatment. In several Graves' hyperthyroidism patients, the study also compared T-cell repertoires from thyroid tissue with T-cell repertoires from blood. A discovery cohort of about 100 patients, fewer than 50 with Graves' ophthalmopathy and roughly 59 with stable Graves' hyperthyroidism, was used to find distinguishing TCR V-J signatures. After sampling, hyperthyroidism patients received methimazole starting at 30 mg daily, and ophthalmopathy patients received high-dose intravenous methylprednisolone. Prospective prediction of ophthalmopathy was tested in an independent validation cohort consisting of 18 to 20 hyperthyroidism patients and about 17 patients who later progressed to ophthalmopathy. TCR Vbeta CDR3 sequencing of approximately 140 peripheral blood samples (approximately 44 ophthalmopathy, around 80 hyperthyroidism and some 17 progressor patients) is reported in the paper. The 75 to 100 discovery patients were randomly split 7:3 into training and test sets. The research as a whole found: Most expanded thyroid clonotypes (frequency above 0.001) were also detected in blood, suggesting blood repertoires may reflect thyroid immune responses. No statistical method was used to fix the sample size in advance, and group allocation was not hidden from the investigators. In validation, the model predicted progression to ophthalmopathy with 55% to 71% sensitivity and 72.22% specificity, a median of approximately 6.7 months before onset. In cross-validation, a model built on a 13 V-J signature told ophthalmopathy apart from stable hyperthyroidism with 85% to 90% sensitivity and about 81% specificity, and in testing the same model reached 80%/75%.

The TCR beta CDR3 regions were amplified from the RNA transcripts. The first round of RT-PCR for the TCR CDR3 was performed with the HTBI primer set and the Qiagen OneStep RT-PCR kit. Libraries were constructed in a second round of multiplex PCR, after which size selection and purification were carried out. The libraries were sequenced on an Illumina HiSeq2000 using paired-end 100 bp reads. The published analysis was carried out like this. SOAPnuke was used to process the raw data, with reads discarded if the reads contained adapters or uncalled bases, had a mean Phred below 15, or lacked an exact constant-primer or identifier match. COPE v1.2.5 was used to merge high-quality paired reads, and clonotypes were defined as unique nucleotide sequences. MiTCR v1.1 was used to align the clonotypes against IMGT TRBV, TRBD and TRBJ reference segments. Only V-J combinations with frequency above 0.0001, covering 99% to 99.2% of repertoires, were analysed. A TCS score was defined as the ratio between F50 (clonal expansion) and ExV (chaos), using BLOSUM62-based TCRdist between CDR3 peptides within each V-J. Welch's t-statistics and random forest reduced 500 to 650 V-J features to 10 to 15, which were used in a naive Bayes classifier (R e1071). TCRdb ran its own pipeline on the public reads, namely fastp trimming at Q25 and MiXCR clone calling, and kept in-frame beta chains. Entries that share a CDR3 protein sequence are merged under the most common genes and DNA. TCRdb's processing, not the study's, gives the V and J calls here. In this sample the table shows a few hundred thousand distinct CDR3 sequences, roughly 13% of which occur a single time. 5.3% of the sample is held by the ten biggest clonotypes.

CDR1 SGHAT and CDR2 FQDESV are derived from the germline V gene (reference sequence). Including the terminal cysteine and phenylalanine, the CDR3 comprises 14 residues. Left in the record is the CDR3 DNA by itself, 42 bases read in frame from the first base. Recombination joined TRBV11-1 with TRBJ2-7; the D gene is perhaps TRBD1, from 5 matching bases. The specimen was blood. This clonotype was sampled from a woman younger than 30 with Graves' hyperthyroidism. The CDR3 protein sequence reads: CVFSGAEQVREQYF. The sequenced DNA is TGCGTATTCAGTGGGGCTGAACAGGTAAGGGAGCAGTACTTC.